Given below is one T cell receptor (beta chain) in context. Germline CDR1 is LNHDA and CDR2 is SQIVND (reference sequence). Between the trimmed V and J ends, which lost 10 bases and 3 bases, there was a span of 37 bases. The CDR3 is made up of 21 amino acids. The data originate from a study of T cell changes during pregnancy in multiple sclerosis. This table comes from immunoSEQ multiplex PCR, and its TCRdb copy is limited to in-frame clones, with some not included. This table has approximately 24,000 clones, more than 85% appearing once. This TCR derives from a female donor in good health, enrolled as a control in a pregnancy study. The chain employs TRBV19 and TRBJ2-1, with a tentative D call TRBD2 (7 bases). The sample was CD4+ T cells from peripheral blood mononuclear cells, taken in the second trimester of pregnancy. CDR3 protein: CATAPQGPAKLAGLYYNEQFF. The CDR3 DNA reads as TGTGCCACCGCCCCCCAGGGGCCCGCGAAGTTAGCGGGTCTATACTACAATGAGCAGTTCTTC.